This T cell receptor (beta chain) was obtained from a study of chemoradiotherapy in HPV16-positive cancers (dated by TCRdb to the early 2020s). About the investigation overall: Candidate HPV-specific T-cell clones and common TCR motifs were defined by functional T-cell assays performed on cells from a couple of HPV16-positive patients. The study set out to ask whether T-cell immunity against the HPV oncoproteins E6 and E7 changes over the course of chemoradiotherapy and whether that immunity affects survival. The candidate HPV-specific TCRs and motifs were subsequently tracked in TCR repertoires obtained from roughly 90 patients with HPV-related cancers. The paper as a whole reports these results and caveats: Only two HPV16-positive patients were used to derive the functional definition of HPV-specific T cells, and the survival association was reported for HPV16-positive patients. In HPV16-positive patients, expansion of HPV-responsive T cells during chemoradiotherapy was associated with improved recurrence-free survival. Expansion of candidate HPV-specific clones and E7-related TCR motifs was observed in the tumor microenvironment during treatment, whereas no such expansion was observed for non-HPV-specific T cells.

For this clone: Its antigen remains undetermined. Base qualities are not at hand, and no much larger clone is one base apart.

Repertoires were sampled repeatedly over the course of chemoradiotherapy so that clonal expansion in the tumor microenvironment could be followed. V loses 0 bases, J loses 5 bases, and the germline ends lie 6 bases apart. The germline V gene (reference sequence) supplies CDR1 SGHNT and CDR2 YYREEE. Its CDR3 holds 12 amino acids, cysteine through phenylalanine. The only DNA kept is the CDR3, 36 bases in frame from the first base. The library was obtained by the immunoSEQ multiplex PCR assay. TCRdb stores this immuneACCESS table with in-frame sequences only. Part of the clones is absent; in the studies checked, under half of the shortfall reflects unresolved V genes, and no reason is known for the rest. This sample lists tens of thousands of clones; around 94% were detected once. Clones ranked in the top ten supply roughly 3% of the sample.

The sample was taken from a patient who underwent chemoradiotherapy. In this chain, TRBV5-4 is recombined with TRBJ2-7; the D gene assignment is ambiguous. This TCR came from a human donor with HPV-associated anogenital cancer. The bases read TGTGCCAGCAGCTTGGTGGGTGACGAGCAGTACTTC. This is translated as CASSLVGDEQYF.